This T cell receptor (beta chain) was sequenced in a study of identifying expanded T cells in peripheral blood. Study-level points and caveats: Across healthy donors, higher total template counts meant significantly greater roughly two-week count variance. About 1.2 clones differed between technical replicates, versus approximately 17 and 20 over time.

TCRdb keeps only in-frame clones here, not all; method: immunoSEQ multiplex PCR. The table has roughly 63,000 clones, around 86% seen once. During the collection period, no donor immune events like infections were recorded. The V and J ends lost 0 bases and 1 base respectively, with 10 bases between them. CDR1 and CDR2 (germline): SGHAT, FQNNGV. The length of the CDR3 is 16 residues. Worth noting for this clone: Its specificity is unknown.

This chain uses TRBV11-2 with TRBJ1-3; maybe TRBD1 (5 bases). Material: blood. The sequence was obtained from a person between 18 and 75 years old in good health. CDR3 in amino acids: CASSLDLDSSGNTIYF. The CDR3 DNA reads TGTGCCAGCAGCTTAGACCTCGACAGTTCTGGAAACACCATATATTTT.